This paragraph covers one T cell receptor beta chain sequence. Its antigen is undetermined. Germline CDR1 DFQATT, CDR2 SNEGSKA (reference sequence). With 2 bases removed from V and 2 bases from J, the gap between germline ends came to 9 bases. The CDR3 has 13 amino acids. Aged roughly 6 to 100, donors were systemically healthy Caucasians from Russia. The sample, about 9.7 milliliters of peripheral blood, was drawn from each donor. Isolating PBMCs gave at least 6.5 million of these cells per sample. The sample is drawn from a study of blood T cells in healthy people across ages. It was with a sample-barcoded 5' primer and a J-beta primer mix that a second PCR of roughly 7 to 12 cycles was run. Each CDR3 protein gets one entry after TCRdb re-called the 5' RACE reads with MiXCR. The sample shows 2 million or so distinct CDR3 sequences, 49% of them seen only once. Study conclusions and caveats: Strong correlation linked observed beta diversity and percent naive T cells.

Sample: blood. The sequence was obtained from a woman in her forties in good health. V gene TRBV20-1 combines with J gene TRBJ2-5; the D gene is possibly TRBD2 (6 bases). The CDR3 sequence: CSARSSEQETQYF. The CDR3 region has the DNA TGCAGTGCTAGATCTAGCGAGCAAGAGACCCAGTACTTC.